A selection of T cell receptor beta chains follows, all from one sample in a study of T cells in tuberculosis. TCRdb's copy holds only in-frame clones and misses some; the assay was immunoSEQ multiplex PCR. The data hold 55,000 to 60,000 clones, with approximately 88% observed a single time. The sample comprised CD1b-GMM tetramer-negative cells sorted from PBMCs. These receptors came from an adult woman with latent tuberculosis. CDR3s include the opening cysteine and the closing phenylalanine or tryptophan. Fields, in order: J gene, V gene, D gene, clone size, CDR3 protein, CDR3 DNA. A D gene is named only where the DNA matches it firmly. Clone sizes are given selectively: once, few, many, or a class where the clone is expanded.

J gene: TRBJ2-7; V gene: TRBV4-1; D gene: NA; clone size: NA; CDR3 protein: CASSQEPTSNYEQYF; CDR3 DNA: TGCGCCAGCAGCCAAGAGCCGACTTCAAATTACGAGCAGTACTTC
J gene: TRBJ1-1; V gene: TRBV7-9; D gene: NA; clone size: NA; CDR3 protein: CASSGEGPGINTEAFF; CDR3 DNA: TGTGCCAGCAGCGGGGAGGGGCCAGGGATAAACACTGAAGCTTTCTTT
J gene: TRBJ1-5; V gene: TRBV21-1; D gene: NA; clone size: NA; CDR3 protein: CASSKIRCQPQHF; CDR3 DNA: TGTGCCAGCAGCAAAATCCGGTGTCAGCCCCAGCATTTT
J gene: TRBJ1-2; V gene: TRBV27; D gene: NA; clone size: few; CDR3 protein: CASSPVPSYGYTF; CDR3 DNA: TGTGCCAGCAGTCCGGTGCCCTCCTATGGCTACACCTTC
J gene: TRBJ2-2; V gene: TRBV4-2; D gene: NA; clone size: NA; CDR3 protein: CASSQAGDSMAGELFF; CDR3 DNA: TGTGCCAGCAGCCAAGCTGGTGATAGCATGGCCGGGGAGCTGTTTTTT
J gene: TRBJ2-2; V gene: TRBV29-1; D gene: NA; clone size: NA; CDR3 protein: CSGGGTGELFF; CDR3 DNA: TGCAGCGGAGGGGGCACCGGGGAGCTGTTTTTT
J gene: TRBJ1-5; V gene: TRBV6-6; D gene: NA; clone size: NA; CDR3 protein: CASSSRARGNQPQHF; CDR3 DNA: TGTGCCAGCAGTTCCAGGGCTCGGGGCAATCAGCCCCAGCATTTT
J gene: TRBJ2-5; V gene: TRBV11-1; D gene: NA; clone size: NA; CDR3 protein: CASSLGSVQETQYF; CDR3 DNA: TGTGCCAGCAGCTTAGGTTCGGTACAAGAGACCCAGTACTTC
J gene: TRBJ2-7; V gene: TRBV30; D gene: TRBD2; clone size: NA; CDR3 protein: CAWSPTGGTIFYEQYF; CDR3 DNA: TGTGCCTGGAGTCCGACCGGAGGGACTATATTCTACGAGCAGTACTTC
J gene: TRBJ1-1; V gene: TRBV9; D gene: TRBD1; clone size: NA; CDR3 protein: CASSVGGTENTEAFF; CDR3 DNA: TGTGCCAGCAGCGTAGGAGGGACAGAGAACACTGAAGCTTTCTTT
J gene: TRBJ1-1; V gene: TRBV28; D gene: NA; clone size: NA; CDR3 protein: CASSLSRVNTEAFF; CDR3 DNA: TGTGCCAGCAGTTTGAGCAGGGTAAACACTGAAGCTTTCTTT
J gene: TRBJ2-3; V gene: TRBV5-4; D gene: TRBD1; clone size: NA; CDR3 protein: CASSLQGVFTDTQYF; CDR3 DNA: TGTGCCAGCAGCCTCCAGGGGGTCTTCACAGATACGCAGTATTTT